These 2 T cell receptor beta chains were all obtained from the same sample, sequenced in a study of cytomegalovirus exposure and HLA in healthy donors. It was with 60 Vbeta and 13 Jbeta primers that the PCR ran. This table comes from immunoSEQ multiplex PCR, and its TCRdb copy is limited to in-frame clones, with some not included. The table lists 120,000 or so clones, over 60% of them singletons. The sequenced sample was PBMCs. Receptors originate from a woman aged 40 to 50 in good health and CMV-seropositive.

The J gene is TRBJ2-1, the V gene TRBV5-8; D remains unclear. Germline CDR1 reads SGHTS; CDR2 reads YDEGEE. This CDR3 is built from 15 residues. V gave up 2 bases and J gave up 3 bases, with 12 bases separating them. CDR3 DNA: TGTGCCAGCAGCTTCCAAAACTACTACTACAATGAGCAGTTCTTC. Its translation is CASSFQNYYYNEQFF.

This clone was picked up a small number of times. V and J are TRBV7-9 and TRBJ2-1, with 8 bases identical to TRBD1. This CDR3 spans 14 amino acids. Germline CDR1 and CDR2: SEHNR and FQNEAQ (reference sequence). Germline trimming cut 3 bases from V and 2 bases from J; bases unmatched to any gene: 0. In DNA, the CDR3 is TGTGCCAGCAGCTTGGGACAGGCCTACAATGAGCAGTTCTTC. Translated, it gives CASSLGQAYNEQFF.